This passage covers 6 T cell receptor beta chains from one sample sequenced in a study of T cell changes during pregnancy in multiple sclerosis. TCRdb keeps only in-frame clones here, not all; method: immunoSEQ multiplex PCR. Found here are roughly 97,000 clones, 90% of them singletons; the top ten hold just over 0.75%. The sample here was peripheral blood, taken in the second trimester of pregnancy. These TCRs come from a female donor in good health, enrolled as a control in a pregnancy study.

The J gene is TRBJ1-6, the V gene TRBV4-1; D gene ambiguous. The length of the CDR3 is 12 residues. The germline gives CDR1 MGHRA, CDR2 YSYEKL. V was cut by 7 bases and J by 5 bases, with 6 bases left in between. CDR3 loop: CASKLDNSPLHF. CDR3 in DNA: TGCGCCAGCAAGCTGGATAATTCACCCCTCCACTTT.

The chain carries TRBV6-1 and TRBJ1-1; D gene uncertain. Deletions cut 4 bases from V and 1 base from J, with 7 bases between. This CDR3 has 13 amino acids. Germline CDR1 MNHNS, CDR2 SASEGT. The chain's CDR3 is CASSVPGNTEAFF. Written as DNA, the CDR3 is TGTGCCAGCAGTGTACCGGGGAACACTGAAGCTTTCTTT.

The chain carries TRBV9 and TRBJ2-7; tentatively, D is TRBD1 (6 bases). The V and J ends lost 4 bases and 3 bases respectively, with 14 bases between them. The CDR3 is 14 residues long. CDR1 is SGDLS, CDR2 YYNGEE, per germline. The DNA of the CDR3 is TGTGCCAGCAGCTATAGCTTACAGGGCTACGAGCAGTACTTC. It translates to CASSYSLQGYEQYF.

The CDR3: CASGAGQGGAWDGYTF. In DNA, the CDR3 is TGTGCCAGTGGTGCGGGACAGGGAGGCGCATGGGATGGCTACACCTTC. The genes are TRBV19 and TRBJ1-2, with 9 bases fitting TRBD1. V lost 8 bases, J lost 6 bases, and 16 bases stayed unmatched. Germline CDR1 LNHDA, CDR2 SQIVND (reference sequence). The CDR3 totals 16 residues. Looking up the rest from reference TRBV19 and TRBJ1-2 gives the full variable domain: DGGITQSPKYLFRKEGQNVTLSCEQNLNHDAMYWYRQDPGQGLRLIYYSQIVNDFQKGDIAEGYSVSREKKESFPLTVTSAQKNPTAFYLCASGAGQGGAWDGYTFGSGTRLTVV.

The chain couples TRBV13 to TRBJ1-1; 7 positions match TRBD1. The V segment lost 0 bases and the J segment 0 bases; nucleotides outside the gene matches: 4. Germline V gene sequence: CDR1 PRHDT, CDR2 FYEKMQ (reference sequence). CDR3 length: 16 residues. The CDR3 loop reads CASSLGQGQMNTEAFF. The CDR3 DNA sequence: TGTGCCAGCAGCTTAGGCCAGGGACAGATGAACACTGAAGCTTTCTTT.

The chain joins TRBV9 to TRBJ2-7; 8 bases are shared with TRBD1. This CDR3 comprises 16 residues. The ends lost 0 bases at V and 0 bases at J; junction bases unmatched: 5. Germline CDR1 reads SGDLS; CDR2 reads YYNGEE. CDR3 DNA sequence: TGTGCCAGCAGCGTAGCTGGGGACAGGAGCTCCTACGAGCAGTACTTC. Protein: CASSVAGDRSSYEQYF. Using reference TRBV9 and TRBJ2-7 for the parts outside the CDR3, the full variable domain is DSGVTQTPKHLITATGQRVTLRCSPRSGDLSVYWYQQSLDQGLQFLIQYYNGEERAKGNILERFSAQQFPDLHSELNLSSLELGDSALYFCASSVAGDRSSYEQYFGPGTRLTVT.